These 17 T cell receptor beta chains came from one sample sequenced in a study of shared T cell receptors in the human thymus. Measured with immunoSEQ multiplex PCR; TCRdb has only the in-frame clones, and not every one. The top ten clones hold 0.01% to 0.015% of a sample with 450,000 to 650,000 clones, 70% to 80% of them seen once. Separately, the same data were catalogued under a study of human thymus T cells.

Sequencing was performed on thymocytes. These TCRs come from a boy in the first two years of life with a congenital heart defect.

The J gene is TRBJ1-1, the V gene TRBV6-5; the match to TRBD1 covers 11 bases. CDR3 length: 15 amino acids. Trimming took 0 bases from V and 6 from J; bases not matched to a gene: 3. Germline loops: CDR1 MNHEY, CDR2 SVGAGI. The CDR3 sequence is CASSYSMDRGPEAFF. As DNA, the CDR3 is TGTGCCAGCAGTTACTCGATGGACAGGGGGCCTGAAGCTTTCTTT.

The J gene is TRBJ2-1, the V gene TRBV7-2, with 11 nucleotides matching TRBD1. Germline CDR1 and CDR2: SGHTA and FQGNSA. This CDR3 has 15 amino acids. V lost 4 bases to trimming and J lost 5 bases; unmatched junction nucleotides: 4. In DNA, the CDR3 is TGTGCCAGCAGCTGCAGGGACAGGGGGAACAATGAGCAGTTCTTC. Its protein product is CASSCRDRGNNEQFF.

V is TRBV18 and J is TRBJ2-7, with D tentatively TRBD2 (5 bases). This CDR3 is 14 amino acids long. V was cut by 3 bases and J by 6 bases, with 15 bases left in between. Germline V gene data show CDR1 as KGHSH and CDR2 as LQKENI. CDR3 sequence: CASSPDSVVREQYF. For the CDR3, the DNA is TGTGCCAGCTCACCGGATAGCGTAGTCCGCGAGCAGTACTTC. Full variable domain (remainder filled in from reference TRBV18 and TRBJ2-7): NAGVMQNPRHLVRRRGQEARLRCSPMKGHSHVYWYRQLPEEGLKFMVYLQKENIIDESGMPKERFSAEFPKEGPSILRIQQVVRGDSAAYFCASSPDSVVREQYFGPGTRLTVT.

This clone was seen only once. This chain joins TRBV11-3 and TRBJ2-2; TRBD1 matches at 7 bases. This CDR3 region has 15 residues. Germline V lookup: CDR1 SGHNT, CDR2 YENEEA. J lost 6 bases, V lost 2 bases, and 6 bases had no gene match. Here the CDR3 reads CASSLKTGWAGELFF. DNA of the CDR3: TGTGCCAGCAGCTTAAAGACAGGGTGGGCCGGGGAGCTGTTTTTT.

V usage is TRBV28 and J usage is TRBJ2-1; D remains ambiguous. Germline values: CDR1 MDHEN, CDR2 SYDVKM. V lost 6 bases and J lost 1, with 19 bases in between. The CDR3 consists of 17 residues. The CDR3 is CASSPERLDYSYNEQFF. The DNA for the CDR3 is TGTGCCAGCAGCCCGGAGCGCCTGGATTATTCCTACAATGAGCAGTTCTTC.

The V gene is TRBV4-3, the J gene TRBJ2-1; a weak D match, TRBD2 (5 bases). The CDR3 is made up of 17 amino acids. In germline, CDR1 is LGHNA, CDR2 YSLEER. Trimming pared 0 bases from V and 2 bases from J, leaving 14 bases between. CDR3 in DNA: TGCGCCAGCAGCCAAGATCGGCGCGGGCCCCCCTACAATGAGCAGTTCTTC. It specifies CASSQDRRGPPYNEQFF.

This clone was counted a few times. CDR3 DNA sequence: TGCGCCAGCAGCCTGGACCGACAGGAGGAGCCCTACGAGCAGTACTTC. Translated, it gives CASSLDRQEEPYEQYF. This chain links TRBV5-1 with TRBJ2-7; possible D gene TRBD1, 6 bases. Trimming took 4 bases from V and 2 from J, leaving 19 bases between them. The CDR3 consists of 16 residues. Germline V gene lookup returns CDR1 SGHRS and CDR2 YFSETQ.

This CDR3 reads CASRPDRGRRMVGYTF. The CDR3 DNA sequence: TGTGCTAGTCGTCCGGACAGGGGACGTCGGATGGTTGGCTACACCTTC. The chain employs TRBV12-5 and TRBJ1-2, with 9 positions matching TRBD1. Per germline, CDR1 LGHNT and CDR2 FRNRAP. This CDR3 is built from 16 residues. V lost 8 bases, J lost 7 bases, and 17 bases stayed unmatched.

V and J are TRBV27 and TRBJ2-1, with D possibly TRBD2 on 5 matching bases. This CDR3 is built from 19 residues. Germline CDR1 is MNHEY and CDR2 is SMNVEV (reference sequence). Trimming left V 3 bases short and J 4 bases short, with 25 bases between. The CDR3 sequence is CASSFTAEWRVGRYNEQFF. As DNA, the CDR3 is TGTGCCAGCAGTTTTACGGCGGAGTGGCGGGTAGGGCGGTACAATGAGCAGTTCTTC.

Here the CDR3 reads CASSAQIREGANYGYTF. The CDR3 DNA sequence: TGTGCCAGCAGTGCCCAGATAAGGGAGGGGGCTAACTATGGCTACACCTTC. The rearrangement joins TRBV2 to TRBJ1-2; possible D gene TRBD1, 6 bases. The V gene's germline CDR1 is SNHLY and CDR2 FYNNEI. CDR3 length equals 17 residues. Trimming removed 4 bases at V and 0 bases at J, with 18 bases between.

V gene TRBV5-4 combines with J gene TRBJ2-7; D is possibly TRBD2 (5 bases). Germline V gene data show CDR1 as SGHNT and CDR2 as YYREEE (reference sequence). Trimming cost V 4 bases and J 5 bases, with 19 bases left between them. This CDR3 contains 15 residues. Here the CDR3 DNA reads TGTGCCAGCAGCCCGCCGCATACGGACTTCCACGAGCAGTACTTC. It translates to CASSPPHTDFHEQYF.

The rearrangement uses TRBV27 and TRBJ2-3; TRBD2 aligns across 7 bases. Trimming took 6 bases from V and 4 from J; bases not matched to a gene: 7. Germline lookup yields CDR1 MNHEY and CDR2 SMNVEV (reference sequence). This CDR3 spans 14 amino acids. CDR3 DNA sequence: TGTGCCAGCAGGCCCCGACTAGCTGCAGATACGCAGTATTTT. This translates into CASRPRLAADTQYF.

V usage is TRBV2 and J usage is TRBJ1-3, with D unclear. In germline, CDR1 is SNHLY, CDR2 FYNNEI. CDR3 length equals 14 residues. Trimming took 7 bases from V and 0 from J, leaving 10 bases between them. CDR3 region: CASTRVSSGNTIYF. As DNA, the CDR3 is TGTGCCAGCACGCGGGTTTCCTCTGGAAACACCATATATTTT.

In this sample, this clone turned up once. J is TRBJ2-1 and V is TRBV5-1, with 9 positions matching TRBD2. Unmatched junction bases numbered 19, after V lost 3 bases and J lost 0 bases. The CDR3 runs to 21 residues. Germline V gene data show CDR1 as SGHRS and CDR2 as YFSETQ. The chain's CDR3 is CASSSALRGGSRMSSYNEQFF. CDR3 bases: TGCGCCAGCAGCTCCGCCCTGCGGGGGGGCTCGCGGATGAGCTCCTACAATGAGCAGTTCTTC.

The V and J genes are TRBV4-1 and TRBJ2-7, with a weak D call TRBD1 (6 bases). Germline loops: CDR1 MGHRA, CDR2 YSYEKL. The V end was cut by 1 base, the J end by 2 bases, with 12 bases between. The CDR3 consists of 15 residues. The DNA for the CDR3 is TGCGCCAGCAGCCAAGTCCAGGGGTGGACCTACGAGCAGTACTTC. Translation: CASSQVQGWTYEQYF.

The genes are TRBV5-4 and TRBJ2-6, with TRBD2 matching 7 bases. The CDR3 runs 16 residues. CDR1 is SGHNT, CDR2 YYREEE, per germline (reference sequence). Trimming removed 4 bases from V and 1 base from J; junction bases left unmatched: 5. Written as DNA, the CDR3 is TGTGCCAGCAGCCCAACCGGGGGGTCTGGGGCCAACGTCCTGACTTTC. It is translated as CASSPTGGSGANVLTF.

This sequence joins TRBV4-1 and TRBJ1-4, with D unresolved. CDR3 length: 14 residues. Trimming took 0 bases from V and 4 from J, leaving 6 bases between them. Germline CDR1 reads MGHRA; CDR2 reads YSYEKL. Here the CDR3 DNA reads TGCGCCAGCAGCCAAGATCCGGGTAATGAAAAACTGTTTTTT. Protein: CASSQDPGNEKLFF.